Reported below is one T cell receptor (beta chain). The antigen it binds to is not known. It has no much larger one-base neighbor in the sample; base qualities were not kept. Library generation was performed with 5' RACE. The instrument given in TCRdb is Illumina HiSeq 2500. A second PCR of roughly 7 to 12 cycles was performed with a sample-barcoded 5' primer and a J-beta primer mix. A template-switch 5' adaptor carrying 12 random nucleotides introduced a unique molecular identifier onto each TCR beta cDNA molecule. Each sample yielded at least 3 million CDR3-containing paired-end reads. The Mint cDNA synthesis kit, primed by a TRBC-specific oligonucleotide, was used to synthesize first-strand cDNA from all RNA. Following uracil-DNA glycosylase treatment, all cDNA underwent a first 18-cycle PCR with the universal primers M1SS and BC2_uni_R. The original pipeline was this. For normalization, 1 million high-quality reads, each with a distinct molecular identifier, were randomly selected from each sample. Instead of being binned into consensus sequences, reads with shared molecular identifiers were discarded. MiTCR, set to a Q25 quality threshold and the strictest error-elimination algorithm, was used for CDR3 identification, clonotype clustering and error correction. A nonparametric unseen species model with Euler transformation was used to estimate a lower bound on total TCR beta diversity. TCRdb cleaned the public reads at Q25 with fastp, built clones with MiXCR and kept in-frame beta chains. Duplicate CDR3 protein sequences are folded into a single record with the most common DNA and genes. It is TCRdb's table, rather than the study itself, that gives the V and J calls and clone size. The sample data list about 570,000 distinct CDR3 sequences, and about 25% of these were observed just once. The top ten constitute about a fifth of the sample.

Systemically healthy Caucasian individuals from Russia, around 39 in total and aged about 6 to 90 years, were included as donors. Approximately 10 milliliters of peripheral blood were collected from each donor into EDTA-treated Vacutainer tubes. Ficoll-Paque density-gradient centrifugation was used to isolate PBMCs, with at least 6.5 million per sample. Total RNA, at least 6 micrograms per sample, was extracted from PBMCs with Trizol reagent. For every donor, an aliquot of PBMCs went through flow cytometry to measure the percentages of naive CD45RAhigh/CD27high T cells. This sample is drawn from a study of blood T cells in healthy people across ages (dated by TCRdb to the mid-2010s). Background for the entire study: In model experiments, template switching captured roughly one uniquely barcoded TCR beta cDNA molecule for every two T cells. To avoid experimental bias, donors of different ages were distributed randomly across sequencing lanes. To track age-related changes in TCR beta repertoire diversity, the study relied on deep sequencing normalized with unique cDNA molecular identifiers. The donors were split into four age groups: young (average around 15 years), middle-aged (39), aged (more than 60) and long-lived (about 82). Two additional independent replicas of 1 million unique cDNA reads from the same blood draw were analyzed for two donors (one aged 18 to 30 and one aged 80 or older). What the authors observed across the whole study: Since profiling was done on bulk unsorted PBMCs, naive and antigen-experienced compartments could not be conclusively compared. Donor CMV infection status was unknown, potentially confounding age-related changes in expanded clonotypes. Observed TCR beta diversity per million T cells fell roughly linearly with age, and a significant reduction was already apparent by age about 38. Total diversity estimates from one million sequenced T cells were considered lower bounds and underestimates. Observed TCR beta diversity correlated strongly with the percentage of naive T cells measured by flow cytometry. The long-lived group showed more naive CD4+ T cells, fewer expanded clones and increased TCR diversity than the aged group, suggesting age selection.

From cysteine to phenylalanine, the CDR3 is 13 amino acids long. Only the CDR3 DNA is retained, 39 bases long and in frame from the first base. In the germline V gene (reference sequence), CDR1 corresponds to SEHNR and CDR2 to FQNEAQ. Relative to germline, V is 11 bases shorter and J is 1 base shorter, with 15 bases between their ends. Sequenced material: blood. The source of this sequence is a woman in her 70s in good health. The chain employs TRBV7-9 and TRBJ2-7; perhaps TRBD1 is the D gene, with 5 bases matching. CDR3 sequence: CAALGETSYEQYF. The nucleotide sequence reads TGTGCCGCCCTAGGGGAAACTTCCTACGAGCAGTACTTC.